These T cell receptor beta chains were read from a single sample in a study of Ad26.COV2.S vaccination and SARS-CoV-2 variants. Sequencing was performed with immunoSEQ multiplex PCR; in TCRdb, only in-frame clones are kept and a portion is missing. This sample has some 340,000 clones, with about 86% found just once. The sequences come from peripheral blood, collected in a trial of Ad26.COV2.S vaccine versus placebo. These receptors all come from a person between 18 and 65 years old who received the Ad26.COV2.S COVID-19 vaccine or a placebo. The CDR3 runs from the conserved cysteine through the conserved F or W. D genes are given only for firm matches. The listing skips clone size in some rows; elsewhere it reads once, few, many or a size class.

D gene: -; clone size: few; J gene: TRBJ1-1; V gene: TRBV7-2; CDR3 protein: CASSIFRETEAFF; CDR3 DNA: TGTGCCAGCAGTATCTTCAGGGAAACTGAAGCTTTCTTT
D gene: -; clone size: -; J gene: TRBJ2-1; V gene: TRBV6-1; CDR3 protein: CASSEALNEQFF; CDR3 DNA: TGTGCCAGCAGTGAAGCGTTGAATGAGCAGTTCTTC
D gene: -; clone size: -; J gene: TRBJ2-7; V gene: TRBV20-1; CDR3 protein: CSGGGGYEQYF; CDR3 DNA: TGCAGTGGTGGAGGGGGCTACGAGCAGTACTTC
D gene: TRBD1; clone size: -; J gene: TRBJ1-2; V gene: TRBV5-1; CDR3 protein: CASRPGQLTDVYGYTF; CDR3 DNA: TGCGCCAGCAGACCGGGACAGCTCACGGATGTCTATGGCTACACCTTC
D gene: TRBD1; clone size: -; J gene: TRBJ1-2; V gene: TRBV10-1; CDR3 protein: CASTRQGLGYTF; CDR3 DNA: TGCGCCAGCACCCGACAGGGGCTCGGCTACACCTTC
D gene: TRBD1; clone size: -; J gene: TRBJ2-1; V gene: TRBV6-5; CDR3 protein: CASRVGTGIYNEQFF; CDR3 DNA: TGTGCCAGCAGGGTTGGGACAGGAATTTACAATGAGCAGTTCTTC
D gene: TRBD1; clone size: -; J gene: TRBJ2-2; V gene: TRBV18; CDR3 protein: CASSPQGATPGELFF; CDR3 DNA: TGTGCCAGCTCACCCCAGGGGGCGACCCCCGGGGAGCTGTTTTTT
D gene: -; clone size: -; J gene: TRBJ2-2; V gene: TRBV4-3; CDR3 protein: CASSQGGPSGSGELFF; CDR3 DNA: TGCGCCAGCAGCCAAGGGGGGCCGAGCGGTTCCGGGGAGCTGTTTTTT
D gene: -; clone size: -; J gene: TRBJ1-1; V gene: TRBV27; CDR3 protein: CASSLGVVGAGEAFF; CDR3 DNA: TGTGCCAGCAGTTTGGGGGTCGTGGGGGCAGGTGAAGCTTTCTTT
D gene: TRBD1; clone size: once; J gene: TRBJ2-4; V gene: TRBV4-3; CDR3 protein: CVSSQDVRDRGSNIQYF; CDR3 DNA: TGCGTCAGCAGCCAAGACGTCCGGGACAGGGGCAGCAACATTCAGTACTTC
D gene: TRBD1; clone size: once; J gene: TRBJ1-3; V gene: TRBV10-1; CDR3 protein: CASSDVKRDSIFSGNTIYF; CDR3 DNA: TGCGCCAGCAGTGACGTGAAACGGGACAGCATTTTCTCTGGAAACACCATATATTTT
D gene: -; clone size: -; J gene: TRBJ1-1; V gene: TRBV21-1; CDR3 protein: CASREGGTEAFF; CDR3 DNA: TGTGCCAGCAGAGAGGGGGGCACTGAAGCTTTCTTT
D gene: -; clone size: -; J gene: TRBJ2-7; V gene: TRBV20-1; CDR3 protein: CSASSGKSYEQYF; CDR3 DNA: TGCAGTGCTAGTTCTGGAAAAAGCTACGAGCAGTACTTC
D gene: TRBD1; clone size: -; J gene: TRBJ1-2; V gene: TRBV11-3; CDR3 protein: CASSQGTGDGYTF; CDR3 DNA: TGTGCCAGCAGCCAAGGCACAGGGGATGGCTACACCTTC
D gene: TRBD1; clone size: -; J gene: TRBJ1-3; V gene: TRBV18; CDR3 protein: CASSLDRGIGNTIYF; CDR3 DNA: TGTGCCAGCTCTCTCGACAGGGGGATTGGAAACACCATATATTTT
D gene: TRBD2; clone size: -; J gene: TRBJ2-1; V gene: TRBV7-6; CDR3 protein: CASSLAFSGGHNEQFF; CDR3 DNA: TGTGCCAGCAGCTTAGCATTTAGCGGGGGGCACAATGAGCAGTTCTTC
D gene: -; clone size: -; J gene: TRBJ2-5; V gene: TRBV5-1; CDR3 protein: CASSLVGTGPQYF; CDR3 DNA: TGCGCCAGCAGCTTGGTGGGGACCGGGCCCCAGTACTTC
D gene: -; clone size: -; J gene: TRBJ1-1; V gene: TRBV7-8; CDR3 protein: CASSRDITEAFF; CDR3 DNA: TGTGCCAGCAGCAGAGACATCACTGAAGCTTTCTTT
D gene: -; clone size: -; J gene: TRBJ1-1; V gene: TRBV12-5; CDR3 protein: CASGLVVSGVNTEAFF; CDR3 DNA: TGTGCTAGTGGTTTGGTAGTTTCAGGAGTTAACACTGAAGCTTTCTTT
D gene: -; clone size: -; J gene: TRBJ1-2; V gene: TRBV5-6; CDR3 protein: CASSLGHLTRAGRGYTF; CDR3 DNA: TGTGCCAGCAGCTTGGGCCACCTGACTCGGGCAGGGAGAGGCTACACCTTC
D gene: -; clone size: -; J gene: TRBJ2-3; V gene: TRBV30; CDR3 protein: CAWGENTDTQYF; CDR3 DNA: TGTGCCTGGGGGGAGAACACAGATACGCAGTATTTT
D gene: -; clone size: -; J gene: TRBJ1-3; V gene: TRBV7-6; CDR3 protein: CASSLQGGMSNTIYF; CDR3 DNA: TGTGCCAGCAGCCTACAAGGGGGGATGAGCAACACCATATATTTT
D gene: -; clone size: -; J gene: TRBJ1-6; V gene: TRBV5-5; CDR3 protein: CASSPAGISPLHF; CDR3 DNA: TGTGCCAGCAGCCCCGCAGGGATTTCACCCCTCCACTTT
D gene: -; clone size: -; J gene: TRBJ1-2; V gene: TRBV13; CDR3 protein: CASSLRAHRDPLGYGYTF; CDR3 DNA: TGTGCCAGCAGCTTACGGGCGCACAGAGACCCTTTGGGGTATGGCTACACCTTC
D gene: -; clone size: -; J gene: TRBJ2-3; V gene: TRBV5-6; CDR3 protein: CASSLLKLDTQYF; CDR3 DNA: TGTGCCAGCAGCTTGCTGAAGTTGGATACGCAGTATTTT
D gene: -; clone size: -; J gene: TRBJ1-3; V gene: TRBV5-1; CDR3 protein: CASSLGSGVGDTIYF; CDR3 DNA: TGCGCCAGCAGCTTGGGGTCCGGGGTTGGAGACACCATATATTTT
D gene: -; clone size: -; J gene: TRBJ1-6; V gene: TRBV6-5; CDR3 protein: CASSSRSSYNSPLHF; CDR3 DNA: TGTGCCAGCAGTTCCCGCAGCTCCTATAATTCACCCCTCCACTTT
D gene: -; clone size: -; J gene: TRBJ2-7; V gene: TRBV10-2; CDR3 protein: CASSVARGGEQYF; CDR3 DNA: TGCGCCAGCAGTGTGGCCAGGGGGGGCGAGCAGTACTTC
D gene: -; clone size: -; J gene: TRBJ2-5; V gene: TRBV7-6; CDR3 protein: CASSSPSWGETQYF; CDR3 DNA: TGTGCCAGCAGCTCCCCCTCGTGGGGGGAGACCCAGTACTTC
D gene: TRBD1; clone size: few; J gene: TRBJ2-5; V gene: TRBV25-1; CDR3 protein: CASSESGQGQETQYF; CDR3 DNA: TGTGCCAGCAGTGAATCAGGACAGGGGCAAGAGACCCAGTACTTC
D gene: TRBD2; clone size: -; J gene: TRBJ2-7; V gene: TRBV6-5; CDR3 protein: CASSFLAGELYEQYF; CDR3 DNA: TGTGCCAGCAGTTTTTTAGCGGGGGAGCTCTACGAGCAGTACTTC
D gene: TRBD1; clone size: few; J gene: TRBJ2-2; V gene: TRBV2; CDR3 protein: CASTGTGSVTGELFF; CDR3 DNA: TGTGCCAGCACCGGGACAGGGTCAGTTACCGGGGAGCTGTTTTTT
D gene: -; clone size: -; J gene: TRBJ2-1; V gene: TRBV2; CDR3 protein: CASSEGHWGDNEQFF; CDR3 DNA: TGTGCCAGCAGTGAGGGCCATTGGGGGGACAATGAGCAGTTCTTC
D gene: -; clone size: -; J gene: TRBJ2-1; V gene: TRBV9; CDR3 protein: CASSVRAGAVYNEQFF; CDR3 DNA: TGTGCCAGCAGCGTACGGGCAGGGGCCGTTTACAATGAGCAGTTCTTC
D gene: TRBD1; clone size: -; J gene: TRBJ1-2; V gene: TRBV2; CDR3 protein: CASRLDRTSDGYTF; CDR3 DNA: TGTGCCAGCAGACTGGACAGGACAAGCGATGGCTACACCTTC
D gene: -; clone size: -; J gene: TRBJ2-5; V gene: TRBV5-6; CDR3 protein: CASSIPGGGLQETQYF; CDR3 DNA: TGTGCCAGCAGTATTCCCGGTGGGGGCTTGCAAGAGACCCAGTACTTC
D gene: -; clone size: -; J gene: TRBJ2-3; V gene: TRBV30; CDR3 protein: CAWRPRDWSTDTQYF; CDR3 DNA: TGTGCCTGGAGACCCCGGGACTGGAGCACAGATACGCAGTATTTT
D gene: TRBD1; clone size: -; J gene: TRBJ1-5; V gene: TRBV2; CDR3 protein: CASRDRAVNSNQPQHF; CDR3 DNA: TGTGCCAGCAGGGACAGGGCGGTGAATAGCAATCAGCCCCAGCATTTT
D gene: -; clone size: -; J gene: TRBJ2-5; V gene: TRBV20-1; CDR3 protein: CSARVRETQYF; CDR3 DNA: TGCAGTGCCCGAGTGCGGGAGACCCAGTACTTC
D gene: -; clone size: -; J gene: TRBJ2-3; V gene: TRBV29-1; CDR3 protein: CSITRRNTQYF; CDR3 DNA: TGCAGCATCACAAGGCGGAATACGCAGTATTTT
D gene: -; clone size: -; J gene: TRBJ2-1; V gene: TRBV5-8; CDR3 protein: CASSFRRNHEQFF; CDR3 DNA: TGTGCCAGCAGCTTTCGACGGAATCATGAGCAGTTCTTC
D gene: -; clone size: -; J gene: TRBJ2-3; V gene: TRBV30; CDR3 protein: CAWSVLPRRDTQYF; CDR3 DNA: TGTGCCTGGAGTGTACTACCCCGAAGGGATACGCAGTATTTT
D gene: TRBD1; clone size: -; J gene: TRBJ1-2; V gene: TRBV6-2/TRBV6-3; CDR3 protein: CASSFELLDRVGYGYTF; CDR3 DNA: TGTGCCAGCAGTTTCGAACTCCTCGACAGGGTCGGATATGGCTACACCTTC
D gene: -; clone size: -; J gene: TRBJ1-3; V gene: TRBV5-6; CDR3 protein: CASSAGRFSGNTIYF; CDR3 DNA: TGTGCCAGCAGCGCGGGACGGTTCTCTGGAAACACCATATATTTT
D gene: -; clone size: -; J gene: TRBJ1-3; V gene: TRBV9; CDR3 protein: CASRAGGGDSGNTIYF; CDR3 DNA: TGTGCCAGCAGGGCGGGGGGAGGCGACTCTGGAAACACCATATATTTT
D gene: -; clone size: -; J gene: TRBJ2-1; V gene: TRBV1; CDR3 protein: CTSSPGLAGEEQFF; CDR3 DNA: TGCACCAGCAGCCCCGGACTAGCGGGGGAGGAGCAGTTCTTC
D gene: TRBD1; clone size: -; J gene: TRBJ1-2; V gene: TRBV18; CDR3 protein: CASSPQIWTGGVPPYGYTF; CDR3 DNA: TGTGCCAGCTCACCACAGATATGGACAGGGGGCGTCCCTCCCTATGGCTACACCTTC
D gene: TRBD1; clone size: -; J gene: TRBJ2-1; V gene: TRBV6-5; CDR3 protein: CASSSAGGRSWFF; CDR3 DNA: TGTGCCAGCAGTTCGGCAGGGGGCAGGAGTTGGTTCTTC
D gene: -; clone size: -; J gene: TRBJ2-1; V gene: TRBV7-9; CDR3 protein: CASSLTSGRSYNEQFF; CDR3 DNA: TGTGCCAGCAGCCTAACCTCGGGTAGATCCTACAATGAGCAGTTCTTC
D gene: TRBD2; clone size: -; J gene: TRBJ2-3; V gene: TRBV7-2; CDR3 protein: CASSLGGGFTDTQYF; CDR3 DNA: TGTGCCAGCAGCTTAGGCGGGGGTTTCACAGATACGCAGTATTTT
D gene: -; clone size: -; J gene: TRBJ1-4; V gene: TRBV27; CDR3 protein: CATMDLGEKLFF; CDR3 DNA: TGTGCCACCATGGACCTTGGTGAAAAACTGTTTTTT
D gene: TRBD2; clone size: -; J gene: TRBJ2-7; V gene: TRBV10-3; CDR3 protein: CATQLAGGLGEQYF; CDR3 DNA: TGTGCCACTCAACTAGCGGGGGGGCTAGGAGAGCAGTACTTC
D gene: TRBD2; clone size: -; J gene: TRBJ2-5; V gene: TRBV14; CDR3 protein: CASSRTSGGQETQYF; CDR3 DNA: TGTGCCAGCAGCCGGACTAGCGGGGGGCAAGAGACCCAGTACTTC
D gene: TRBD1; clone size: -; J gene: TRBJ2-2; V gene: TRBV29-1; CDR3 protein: CSVEDSFAGQGATGELFF; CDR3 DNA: TGCAGCGTTGAAGATTCTTTTGCGGGACAGGGGGCAACCGGGGAGCTGTTTTTT
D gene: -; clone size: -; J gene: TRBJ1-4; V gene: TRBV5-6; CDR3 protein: CASSRGGGLNEKLFF; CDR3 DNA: TGTGCCAGCAGCAGGGGCGGGGGCTTGAATGAAAAACTGTTTTTT
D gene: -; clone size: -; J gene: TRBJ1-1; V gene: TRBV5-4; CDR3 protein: CASSPRGRNTEAFF; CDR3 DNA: TGTGCCAGCAGCCCCAGGGGTAGGAACACTGAAGCTTTCTTT
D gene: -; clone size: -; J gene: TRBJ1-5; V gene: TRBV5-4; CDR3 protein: CASSFGGWDQPQHF; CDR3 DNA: TGTGCCAGCAGCTTTGGGGGCTGGGATCAGCCCCAGCATTTT